The 6 T cell receptor beta chains below all came from one sample that was sequenced in a study of blood T cell repertoires in COVID-19. Data came from immunoSEQ multiplex PCR; TCRdb stores just in-frame clones and leaves some out. The sample contains 300,000 or so clones, 86% of which appear only once. The material sequenced was PBMCs or T cells enriched from blood (not recorded which). Receptors were obtained from a woman in her thirties or forties with acute COVID-19.

The chain couples TRBV6-4 to TRBJ2-2, with TRBD1 as a possible D gene (5 bases). V lost 4 bases, J lost 6 bases, and 9 bases lay in between. This CDR3 contains 13 residues. The germline gives CDR1 MRHNA, CDR2 SNTAGT. CDR3 DNA: TGTGCCAGCAGTGTCGTAGGGGCCGGGGAGCTGTTTTTT. This translates into CASSVVGAGELFF.

This chain links TRBV6-2 or TRBV6-3 with TRBJ1-1, with 9 bases matching TRBD1. V shed 5 bases and J 9 bases; nucleotides not matched to a gene: 7. CDR3 size: 13 residues. Germline V gene data show CDR1 as MNHEY and CDR2 as SVGEGT. This CDR3 is CASSRDRVGKAFF. The DNA for the CDR3 is TGTGCCAGCAGTCGGGACAGGGTCGGAAAAGCTTTCTTT.

This clone was counted a few times. The V gene is TRBV5-8, the J gene TRBJ1-3; D perhaps matches TRBD1 (5 bases). From germline, CDR1 is SGHTS and CDR2 YDEGEE. V was clipped by 0 bases and J by 0 bases, with 10 bases between them. The CDR3 is made up of 16 amino acids. The DNA for the CDR3 is TGTGCCAGCAGCTTGGATGGGGCGAGCTCTGGAAACACCATATATTTT. This gives the protein CASSLDGASSGNTIYF.

This clone was seen only once. The V call is TRBV19, the J call TRBJ2-2; 10 nucleotides match TRBD2. With V trimmed by 6 bases and J by 6 bases, 4 bases remained unmatched. The CDR3 sequence is 14 residues long. Germline V gene sequence: CDR1 LNHDA, CDR2 SQIVND (reference sequence). The CDR3 loop reads CASRRLAGAGELFF. For the CDR3, the DNA is TGTGCCAGTAGGCGGCTAGCGGGAGCCGGGGAGCTGTTTTTT.

The chain is built from TRBV6-5 and TRBJ2-5; TRBD1 agrees at 7 bases. The germline CDR1 and CDR2 sequences are MNHEY and SVGAGI. J lost 1 base, V lost 10 bases, and 6 bases had no gene match. The CDR3 spans 13 residues. The CDR3 is CATYRDSQETQYF. CDR3 nucleotides: TGTGCCACCTACCGGGACAGCCAAGAGACCCAGTACTTC.

The CDR3, as DNA: TGTGCCAGCAGCAACCCTCCGGACAGGGGCCCGGGCAATCAGCCCCAGCATTTT. Translated, it gives CASSNPPDRGPGNQPQHF. The chain employs TRBV21-1 and TRBJ1-5; the D call TRBD1 from the table was never checked on the DNA. TRBV21-1 is designated a pseudogene. CDR3 length: 18 residues.